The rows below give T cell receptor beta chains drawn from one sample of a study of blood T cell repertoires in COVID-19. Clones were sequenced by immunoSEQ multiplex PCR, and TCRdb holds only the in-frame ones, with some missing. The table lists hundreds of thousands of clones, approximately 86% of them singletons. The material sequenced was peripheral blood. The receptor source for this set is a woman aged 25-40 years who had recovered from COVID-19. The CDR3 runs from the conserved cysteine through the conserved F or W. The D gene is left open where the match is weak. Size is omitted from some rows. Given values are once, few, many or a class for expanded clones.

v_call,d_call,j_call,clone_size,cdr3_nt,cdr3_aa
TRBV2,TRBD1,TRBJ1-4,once,TGTGCCAGCAGCCGGGACAGATCTAATGAAAAACTGTTTTTT,CASSRDRSNEKLFF
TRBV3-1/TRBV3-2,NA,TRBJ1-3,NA,TGTGCCAGCAGCCAAGCGGGCTCTGGAAACACCATATATTTT,CASSQAGSGNTIYF
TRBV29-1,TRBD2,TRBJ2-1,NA,TGCAGCGTTGACTCTTCTGGACTAGCGGGAGGCAATGAGCAGTTCTTC,CSVDSSGLAGGNEQFF
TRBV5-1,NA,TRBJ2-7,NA,TGCGCCAGCAGCTTGGGAGGGAACCCCTCCTACGAGCAGTACTTC,CASSLGGNPSYEQYF
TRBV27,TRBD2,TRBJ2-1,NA,TGTGCCAGCAGTTCCTCAAGGCTAGCGGGCACCAATGAGCAGTTCTTC,CASSSSRLAGTNEQFF
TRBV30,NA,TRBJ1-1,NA,TGTGCCTGGAGTGTACCAGGGGCGAACACTGAAGCTTTCTTT,CAWSVPGANTEAFF
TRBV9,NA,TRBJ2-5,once,TGTGCCAGCAGCGTAGTCCCGGGAGAGACCCAGTACTTC,CASSVVPGETQYF
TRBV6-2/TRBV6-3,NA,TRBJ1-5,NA,TGTGCCAGCAGCCGGCCCGATCAGCCCCAGCATTTT,CASSRPDQPQHF
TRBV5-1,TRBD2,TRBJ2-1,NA,TGCGCCAGCAGCTTGCCCGTAGCGGGAGGATACAATGAGCAGTTCTTC,CASSLPVAGGYNEQFF
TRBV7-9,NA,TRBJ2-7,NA,TGTGCCAGCAGCTTAGCTGGGGAGGACCACGAGCAGTACTTC,CASSLAGEDHEQYF
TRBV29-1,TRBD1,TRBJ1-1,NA,TGCAGCGTCTCACGGGACAGGGGTGAAGCTTTCTTT,CSVSRDRGEAFF